This T cell receptor (beta chain) was identified during a study of blood T cell repertoires in COVID-19. Study-level background: In each case, the material was cDNA or gDNA derived from T cells, B-cell-depleted T cells, or PBMCs.

Germline V gives CDR1 MGHRA, CDR2 YSYEKL. The CDR3 runs 16 residues. V was shortened by 2 bases and J by 0 bases, with 11 bases between the two germline ends. Clones were sequenced by immunoSEQ multiplex PCR, and TCRdb holds only the in-frame ones, with some missing. The table includes tens of thousands of clones, about four fifths detected once. This TCR was recovered from a man aged 45-60 years with active COVID-19. The V and J genes are TRBV4-1 and TRBJ1-5; maybe TRBD1 (6 bases). The sequenced sample consisted of peripheral blood. CDR3 DNA: TGCGCCAGCAGCCAATGGGGGGGGGCTAGCAATCAGCCCCAGCATTTT. It translates to CASSQWGGASNQPQHF.